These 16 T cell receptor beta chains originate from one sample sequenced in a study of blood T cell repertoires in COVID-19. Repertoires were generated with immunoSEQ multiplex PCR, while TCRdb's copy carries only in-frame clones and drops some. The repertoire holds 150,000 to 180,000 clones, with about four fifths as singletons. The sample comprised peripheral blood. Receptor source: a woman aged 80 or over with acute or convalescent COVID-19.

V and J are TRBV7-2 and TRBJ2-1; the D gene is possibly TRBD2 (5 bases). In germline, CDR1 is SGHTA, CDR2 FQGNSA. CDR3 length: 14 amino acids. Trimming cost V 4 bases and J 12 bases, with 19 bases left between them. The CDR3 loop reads CASSSGPDSGVQFF. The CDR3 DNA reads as TGTGCCAGCAGCTCAGGACCCGATTCCGGGGTGCAGTTCTTC.

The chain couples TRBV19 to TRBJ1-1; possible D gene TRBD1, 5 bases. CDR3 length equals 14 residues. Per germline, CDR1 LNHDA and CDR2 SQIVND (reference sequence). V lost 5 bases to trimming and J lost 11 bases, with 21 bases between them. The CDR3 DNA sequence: TGTGCCAGTAGTGCCCAATTCGATCACAAGGGGGCTTTCTTT. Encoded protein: CASSAQFDHKGAFF.

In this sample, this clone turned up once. The CDR3 sequence is CASRAQTEAFF. DNA of the CDR3: TGCGCCAGCAGGGCACAGACAGAAGCTTTCTTT. This chain connects TRBV5-1 to TRBJ1-1; D is uncertain. The germline V gene has CDR1 SGHRS and CDR2 YFSETQ. V lost 5 bases to trimming and J lost 8 bases, with 10 bases between them. The CDR3 is 11 residues long. Full variable domain (missing parts from reference TRBV5-1 and TRBJ1-1): KAGVTQTPRYLIKTRGQQVTLSCSPISGHRSVSWYQQTPGQGLQFLFEYFSETQRNKGNFPGRFSGRQFSNSRSEMNVSTLELGDSALYLCASRAQTEAFFGQGTRLTVV.

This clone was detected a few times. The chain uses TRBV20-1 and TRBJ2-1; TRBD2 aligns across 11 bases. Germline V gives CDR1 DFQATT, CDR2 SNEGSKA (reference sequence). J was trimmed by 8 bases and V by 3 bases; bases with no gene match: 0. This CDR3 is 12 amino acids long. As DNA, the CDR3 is TGCAGTGCTAGTAGCGGGGGGGATGAGCAGTTCTTC. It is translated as CSASSGGDEQFF.

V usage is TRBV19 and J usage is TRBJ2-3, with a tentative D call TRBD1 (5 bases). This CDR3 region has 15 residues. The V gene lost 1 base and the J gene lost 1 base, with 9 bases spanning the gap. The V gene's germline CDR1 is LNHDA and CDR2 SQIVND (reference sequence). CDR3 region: CASSIALGRTDTQYF. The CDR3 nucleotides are TGTGCCAGTAGTATAGCCCTGGGGCGCACAGATACGCAGTATTTT.

Here the CDR3 DNA reads TGTGCCAGCAGCTTTGAAGGGGGGAACACTGAAGCTTTCTTT. Amino acid sequence: CASSFEGGNTEAFF. The gene calls are TRBV5-5 and TRBJ1-1, with D possibly TRBD1 on 6 matching bases. Germline CDR1 is SGHKS and CDR2 is YYEKEE (reference sequence). V gave up 2 bases and J gave up 1 base, with 9 bases separating them. This CDR3 is built from 14 residues.

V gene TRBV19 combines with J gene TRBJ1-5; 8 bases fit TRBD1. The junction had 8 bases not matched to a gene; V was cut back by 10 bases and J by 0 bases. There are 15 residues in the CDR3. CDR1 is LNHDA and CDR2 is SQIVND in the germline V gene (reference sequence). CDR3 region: CATGQGIYSNQPQHF. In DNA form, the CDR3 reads TGTGCCACCGGACAGGGAATATATAGCAATCAGCCCCAGCATTTT.

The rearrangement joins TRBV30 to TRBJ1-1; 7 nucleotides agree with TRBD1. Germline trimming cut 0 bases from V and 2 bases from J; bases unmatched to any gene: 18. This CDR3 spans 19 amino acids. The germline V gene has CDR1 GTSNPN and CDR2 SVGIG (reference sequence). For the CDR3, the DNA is TGTGCCTGGAGTGTACAGTTGTGGGACAGATCAAAAATTAACACTGAAGCTTTCTTT. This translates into CAWSVQLWDRSKINTEAFF.

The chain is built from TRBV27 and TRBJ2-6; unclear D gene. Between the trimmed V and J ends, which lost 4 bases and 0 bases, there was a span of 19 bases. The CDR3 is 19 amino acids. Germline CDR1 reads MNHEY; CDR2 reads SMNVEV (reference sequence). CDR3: CASSWRWRGPLSGANVLTF. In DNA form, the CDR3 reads TGTGCCAGCAGTTGGCGATGGCGTGGGCCACTCTCTGGGGCCAACGTCCTGACTTTC.

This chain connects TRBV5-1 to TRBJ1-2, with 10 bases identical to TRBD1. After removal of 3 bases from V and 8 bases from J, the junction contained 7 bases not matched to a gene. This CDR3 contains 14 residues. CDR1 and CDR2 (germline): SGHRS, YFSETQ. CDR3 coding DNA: TGCGCCAGCAGCTCGACAGGGGGCTCGAGGGGCTACACCTTC. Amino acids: CASSSTGGSRGYTF. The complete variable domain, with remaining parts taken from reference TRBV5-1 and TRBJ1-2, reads KAGVTQTPRYLIKTRGQQVTLSCSPISGHRSVSWYQQTPGQGLQFLFEYFSETQRNKGNFPGRFSGRQFSNSRSEMNVSTLELGDSALYLCASSSTGGSRGYTFGSGTRLTVV.

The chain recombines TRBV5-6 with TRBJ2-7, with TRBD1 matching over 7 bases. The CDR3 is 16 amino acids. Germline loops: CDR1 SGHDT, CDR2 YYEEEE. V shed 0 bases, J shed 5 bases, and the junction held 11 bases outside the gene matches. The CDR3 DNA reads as TGTGCCAGCAGCTTGGCCGGAACAGGGGTTGCCCACGAGCAGTACTTC. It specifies CASSLAGTGVAHEQYF.

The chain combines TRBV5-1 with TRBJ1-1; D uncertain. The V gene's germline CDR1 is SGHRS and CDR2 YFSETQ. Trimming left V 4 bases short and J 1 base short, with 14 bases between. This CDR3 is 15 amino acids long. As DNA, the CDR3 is TGCGCCAGCAGCCGTGGGCCGGCCACGAACACTGAAGCTTTCTTT. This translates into CASSRGPATNTEAFF.

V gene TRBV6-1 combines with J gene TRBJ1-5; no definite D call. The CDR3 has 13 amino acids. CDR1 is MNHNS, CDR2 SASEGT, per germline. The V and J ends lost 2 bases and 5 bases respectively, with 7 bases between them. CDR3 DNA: TGTGCCAGCAGTGAAATAATCCATCAGCCCCAGCATTTT. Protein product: CASSEIIHQPQHF.

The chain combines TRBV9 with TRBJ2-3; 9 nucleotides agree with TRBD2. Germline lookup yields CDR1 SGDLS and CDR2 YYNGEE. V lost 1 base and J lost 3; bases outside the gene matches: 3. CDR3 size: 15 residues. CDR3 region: CASSVLGLATDTQYF. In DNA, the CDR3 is TGTGCCAGCAGCGTACTCGGACTAGCGACAGATACGCAGTATTTT.

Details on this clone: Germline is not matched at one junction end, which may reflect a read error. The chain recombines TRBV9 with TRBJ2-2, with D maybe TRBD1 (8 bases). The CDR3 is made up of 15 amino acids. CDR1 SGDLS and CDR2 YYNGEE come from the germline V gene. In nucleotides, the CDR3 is TGTGCCAGCCGCACAGGGGGGGCGAATACCGGGGAGCTGTTTTTT. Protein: CASRTGGANTGELFF.

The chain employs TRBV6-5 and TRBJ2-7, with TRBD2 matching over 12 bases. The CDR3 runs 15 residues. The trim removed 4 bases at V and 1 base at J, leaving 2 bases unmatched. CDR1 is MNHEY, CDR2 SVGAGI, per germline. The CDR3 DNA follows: TGTGCCAGCAGTTGGACTAGCGGGACATCCTACGAGCAGTACTTC. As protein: CASSWTSGTSYEQYF.